This record covers a single T cell receptor beta chain. No antigen is known for it. The data stem from a study of cytomegalovirus exposure and HLA in healthy donors. General observations from the study: The later analysis indicated that the majority of CMV-associated TCR beta chains appeared HLA-restricted. The study put 150 to 200 TCR beta chains on its list as cytomegalovirus-associated. A reported reduction in N-insertions relative to the roughly 700-donor mean was seen in an Asian-associated ancestry cluster in a later analysis.

This PCR relied on a set of 60 Vbeta primers and 13 Jbeta primers. Libraries were prepared by immunoSEQ multiplex PCR; TCRdb keeps only in-frame clonotypes and omits some of them. The sample carries 150,000 to 200,000 clones, over 70% recorded once. The CDR3 has 9 residues. The germline gives CDR1 DFQATT, CDR2 SNEGSKA (reference sequence). The chain uses TRBV20-1 and TRBJ2-5; D ambiguous. The end of the DNA is better explained by TRBJ2-7, so the J call may be wrong. Material for sequencing was PBMCs. This sequence was found in a man aged 30 to 39 in good health and CMV-seropositive. The CDR3 region is CSANHEQYF. CDR3 in DNA: TGCAGTGCTAACCACGAGCAGTACTTC.